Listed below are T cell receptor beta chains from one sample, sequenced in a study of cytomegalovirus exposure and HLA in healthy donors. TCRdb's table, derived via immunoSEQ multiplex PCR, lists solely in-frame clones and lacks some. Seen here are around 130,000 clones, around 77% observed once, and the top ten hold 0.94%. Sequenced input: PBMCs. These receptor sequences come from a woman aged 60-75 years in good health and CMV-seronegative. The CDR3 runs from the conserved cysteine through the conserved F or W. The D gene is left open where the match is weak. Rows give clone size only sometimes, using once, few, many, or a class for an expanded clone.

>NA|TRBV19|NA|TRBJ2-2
TGTGCCAGTAGTAATAGGGGTAGCACCGGGGAGCTGTTTTTT
CASSNRGSTGELFF
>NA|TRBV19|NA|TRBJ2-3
TGTGCCAGTAACTCCCTCTGGCGGGGCCGTAGCACAGATACGCAGTATTTT
CASNSLWRGRSTDTQYF
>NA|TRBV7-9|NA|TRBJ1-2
TGTGCCAGCAGCTTAGTCGGGGGGAATGGCTACACCTTC
CASSLVGGNGYTF
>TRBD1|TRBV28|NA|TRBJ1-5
TGTGCCAGCAGTATGGGACAGGGTTATCAGCCCCAGCATTTT
CASSMGQGYQPQHF
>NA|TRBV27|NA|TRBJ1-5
TGTGCCAGTAGGCCTACAGGGTATGGGCATCAGCCCCAGCATTTT
CASRPTGYGHQPQHF
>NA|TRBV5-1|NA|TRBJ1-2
TGCGCCAGCAGCTTGGGGGAGGGCTATGGCTACACCTTC
CASSLGEGYGYTF
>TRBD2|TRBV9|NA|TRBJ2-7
TGTGCCAGCAGCGTAGGGAAACCGGGACTAGCGGGAAATTCCTACGAGCAGTACTTC
CASSVGKPGLAGNSYEQYF
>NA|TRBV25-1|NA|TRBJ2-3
TGTGCCAGCAGTGAGGGAGGCACAGATACGCAGTATTTT
CASSEGGTDTQYF
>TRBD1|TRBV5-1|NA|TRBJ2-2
TGCGCCAGCAGCCGTACGGACAGGGGCGCGCAGTCCGGGGAGCTGTTTTTT
CASSRTDRGAQSGELFF
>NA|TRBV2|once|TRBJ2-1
TGTGCCAGCAACCCCCGGACCGGGGATGAGCAGTTCTTC
CASNPRTGDEQFF
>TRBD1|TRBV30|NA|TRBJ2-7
TGTGCCTGGAGTCTGACCCCTGGGACAGGGGCTTCGTACGAGCAGTACTTC
CAWSLTPGTGASYEQYF
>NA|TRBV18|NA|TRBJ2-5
TGTGCCAGCTCACCAATAAGGGACTCCCGGGAGACCCAGTACTTC
CASSPIRDSRETQYF
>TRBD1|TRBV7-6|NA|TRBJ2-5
TGTGCCAGCAGCCAAACAGGGGGCCTAGAGACCCAGTACTTC
CASSQTGGLETQYF
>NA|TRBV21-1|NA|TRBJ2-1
TGTGCCAGCAGCAAATCGGAGCGGGACCCCCTGGGGAATGAGCAGTTCTTC
CASSKSERDPLGNEQFF
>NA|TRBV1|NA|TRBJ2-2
TGCACCAGCAGCCAAGACGAGGGACTAGCGGCAAGCAACACCGGGGAGCTGTTTTTT
CTSSQDEGLAASNTGELFF
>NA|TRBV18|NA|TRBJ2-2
TGTGCCAGCTCACCCAGGGGGAACACCGGGGAGCTGTTTTTT
CASSPRGNTGELFF
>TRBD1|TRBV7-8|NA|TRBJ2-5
TGTGCCAGCAGCGGTGACAGGGGGCGAAGGGAGACCCAGTACTTC
CASSGDRGRRETQYF
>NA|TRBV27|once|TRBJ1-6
TGTGCCAGCAGACCCGGGGGACGGGATTCACCCCTCCACTTT
CASRPGGRDSPLHF
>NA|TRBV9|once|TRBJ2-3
TGTGCCAGCAGCGTAGTGCAGAGCACAGATACGCAGTATTTT
CASSVVQSTDTQYF
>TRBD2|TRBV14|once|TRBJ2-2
TGTGCCAGCAGCCTGAGACTAGCAGATAACACCGGGGAGCTGTTTTTT
CASSLRLADNTGELFF
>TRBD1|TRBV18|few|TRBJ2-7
TGTGCCAGCTCACCGGGACAGACCCACGAGCAGTACTTC
CASSPGQTHEQYF
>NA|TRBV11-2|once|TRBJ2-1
TGTGCCAGCAGCTTAGGGGGGGGCCCTATTGAGCAGTTCTTC
CASSLGGGPIEQFF
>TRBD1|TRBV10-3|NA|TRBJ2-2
TGTGCCATCAGCCTCGGGACAGGGGGAGACACCGGGGAGCTGTTTTTT
CAISLGTGGDTGELFF
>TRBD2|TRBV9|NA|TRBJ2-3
TGTGCCAGCAGCCCCGGGACTAGCGGGAGGGTCGCCACAGATACGCAGTATTTT
CASSPGTSGRVATDTQYF
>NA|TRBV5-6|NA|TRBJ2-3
TGTGCCAGCAGCTTGTCACTCACCTACACAGATACGCAGTATTTT
CASSLSLTYTDTQYF
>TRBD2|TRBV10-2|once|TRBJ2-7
TGCGCCAGCACCGGGGGGACTAGCGGGAGCGACGAGCAGTACTTC
CASTGGTSGSDEQYF
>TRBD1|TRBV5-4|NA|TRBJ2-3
TGTGCCAGCAGCGCGACAGGGGGTGAAGATACGCAGTATTTT
CASSATGGEDTQYF
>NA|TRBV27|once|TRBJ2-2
TGTGCCAGCAGTACTGACAGGCAGAACACCGGGGAGCTGTTTTTT
CASSTDRQNTGELFF
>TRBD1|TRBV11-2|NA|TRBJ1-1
TGTGCCAGCAGCTTCACCGGGACAGGGGCGGCTGAAGCTTTCTTT
CASSFTGTGAAEAFF
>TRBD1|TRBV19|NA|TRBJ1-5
TGTGCCAGTAGTTCCCGACAGGGCACCAATCAGCCCCAGCATTTT
CASSSRQGTNQPQHF
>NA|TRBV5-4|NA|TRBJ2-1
TGTGCCAGCAGCTTGGAAGGGGTTGCGCGGGAGCAGTTCTTC
CASSLEGVAREQFF
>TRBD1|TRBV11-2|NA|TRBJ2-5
TGTGCCAGCAGCTCGGGACAGGGGGTTAGGGAGACCCAGTACTTC
CASSSGQGVRETQYF
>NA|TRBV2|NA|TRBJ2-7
TGTGCCAGCCATCCTCAGACTCCATACGAGCAGTACTTC
CASHPQTPYEQYF
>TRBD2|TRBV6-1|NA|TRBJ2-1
TGTGCCAGCCGAACTAGCGGGGGGGCGGTTGAGCAGTTCTTC
CASRTSGGAVEQFF
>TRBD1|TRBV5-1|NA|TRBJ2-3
TGCGCCAGCAGCCCGGGACAGGGACGGGCCACAGATACGCAGTATTTT
CASSPGQGRATDTQYF
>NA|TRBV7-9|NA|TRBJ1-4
TGTGCCAGCAGCTTAGATCGGGGGTCAGTCAGAAAACTGTTTTTT
CASSLDRGSVRKLFF
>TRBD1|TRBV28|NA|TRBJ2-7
TGTGCCATTGTGACAGGGGCCTACGAGCAGTACTTC
CAIVTGAYEQYF
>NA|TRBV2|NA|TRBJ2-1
TGTGCCAGCAGTGAAGCTTCGGTCTGGAGAACCTACAATGAGCAGTTCTTC
CASSEASVWRTYNEQFF
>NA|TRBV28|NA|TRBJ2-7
TGTGCCAGCAGTTTTATGTACGAGCAGTACTTC
CASSFMYEQYF
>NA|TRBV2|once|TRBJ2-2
TGTGCCAGCGATCAATCTGACTCCCCCGTTGGGGAGCTGTTTTTT
CASDQSDSPVGELFF
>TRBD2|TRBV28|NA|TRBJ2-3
TGTGCCAGCAGCCCCCCCCCAGGGACTAGGGTATGGATGGATACGCAGTATTTT
CASSPPPGTRVWMDTQYF
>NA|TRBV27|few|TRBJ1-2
TGTGCCAGCAGTTTATATGCAGGGGTTAACTATGGCTACACCTTC
CASSLYAGVNYGYTF
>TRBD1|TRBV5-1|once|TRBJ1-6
TGCGCCAGCAGCCCGGGACAGACAAATTCACCCCTCCACTTT
CASSPGQTNSPLHF
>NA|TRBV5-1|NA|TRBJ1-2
TGCGCCAGCAGCTTGATCCGAGGAGACTATGGCTACACCTTC
CASSLIRGDYGYTF
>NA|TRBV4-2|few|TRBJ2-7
TGTGCCAGCAGCCCTCCTGCAGGACGGGAGGAGCAGTACTTC
CASSPPAGREEQYF
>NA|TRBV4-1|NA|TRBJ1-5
TGCGCCAGCAGCCAAGTGAGCGCTTTCGGGGGTAGCAATCAGCCCCAGCATTTT
CASSQVSAFGGSNQPQHF
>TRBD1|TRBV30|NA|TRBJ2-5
TGTGCCTGGAGTGTGATGGGACAGCCAGAGACCCAGTACTTC
CAWSVMGQPETQYF
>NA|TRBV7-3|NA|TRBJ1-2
TGTGCCAGCAGCTTAGTCGCGGGTTCAAGCTACACCTTC
CASSLVAGSSYTF
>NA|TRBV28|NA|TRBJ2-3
TGTGCCAGCACTAAACACGGACTAAACCATGGGTATTTT
CASTKHGLNHGYF
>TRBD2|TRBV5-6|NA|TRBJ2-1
TGTGCCAGCAGGGGGATTAGCGGGACCGACAATGAGCAGTTCTTC
CASRGISGTDNEQFF